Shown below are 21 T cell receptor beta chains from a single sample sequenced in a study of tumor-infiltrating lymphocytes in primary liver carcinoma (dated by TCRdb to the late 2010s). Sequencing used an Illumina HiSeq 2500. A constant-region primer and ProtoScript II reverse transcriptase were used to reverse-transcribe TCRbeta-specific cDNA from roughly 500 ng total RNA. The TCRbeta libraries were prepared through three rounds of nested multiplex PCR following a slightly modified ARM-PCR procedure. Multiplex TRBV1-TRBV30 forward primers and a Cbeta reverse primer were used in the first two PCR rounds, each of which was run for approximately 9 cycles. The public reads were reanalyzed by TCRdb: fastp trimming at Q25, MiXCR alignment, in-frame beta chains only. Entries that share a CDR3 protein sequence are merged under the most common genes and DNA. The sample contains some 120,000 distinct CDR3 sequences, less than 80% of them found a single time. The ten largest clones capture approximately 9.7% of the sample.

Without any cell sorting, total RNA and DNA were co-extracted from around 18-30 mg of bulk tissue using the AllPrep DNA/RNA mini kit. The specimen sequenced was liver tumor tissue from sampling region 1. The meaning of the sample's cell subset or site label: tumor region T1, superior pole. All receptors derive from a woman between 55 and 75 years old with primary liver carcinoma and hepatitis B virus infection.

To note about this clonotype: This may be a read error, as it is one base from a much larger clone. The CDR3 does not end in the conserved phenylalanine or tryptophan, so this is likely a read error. In nucleotides, the CDR3 is TGCAGCGCTGGCCCGGGGGGCGACGAGCAGTACTTA. This encodes CSAGPGGDEQYL. This chain links TRBV29-1 with TRBJ2-7; weak D call: TRBD2 (7 bases). Germline V CDR1 and CDR2: SQVTM, ANQGSEA. V lost 7 bases and J 5 bases, leaving 15 bases between the germline ends. The CDR3 runs 12 residues.

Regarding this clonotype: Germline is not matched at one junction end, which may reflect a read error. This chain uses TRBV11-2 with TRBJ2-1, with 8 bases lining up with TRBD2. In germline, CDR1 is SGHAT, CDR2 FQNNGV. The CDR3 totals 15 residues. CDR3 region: CARSSGLVVYNEQFF. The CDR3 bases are TGTGCCAGAAGCTCGGGACTAGTGGTCTACAATGAGCAGTTCTTC. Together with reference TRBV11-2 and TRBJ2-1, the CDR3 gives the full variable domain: EAGVAQSPRYKIIEKRQSVAFWCNPISGHATLYWYQQILGQGPKLLIQFQNNGVVDDSQLPKDRFSAERLKGVDSTLKIQPAKLEDSAVYLCARSSGLVVYNEQFFGPGTRLTVL.

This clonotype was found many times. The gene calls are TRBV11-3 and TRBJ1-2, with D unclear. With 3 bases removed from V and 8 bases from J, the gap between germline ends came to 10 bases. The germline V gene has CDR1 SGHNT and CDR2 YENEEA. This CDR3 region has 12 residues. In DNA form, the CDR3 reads TGTGCCAGCAGCTTCGGGATGTCGGGCTACACCTTC. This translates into CASSFGMSGYTF.

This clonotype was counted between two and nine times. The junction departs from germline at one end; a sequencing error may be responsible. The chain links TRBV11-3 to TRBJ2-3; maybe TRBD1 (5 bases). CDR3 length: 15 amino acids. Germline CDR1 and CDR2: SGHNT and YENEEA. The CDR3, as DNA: TGTGCCAGCAGCTTAGTTGCCAGGGTCACAGATACGCAATATTTT. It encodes CASSLVARVTDTQYF.

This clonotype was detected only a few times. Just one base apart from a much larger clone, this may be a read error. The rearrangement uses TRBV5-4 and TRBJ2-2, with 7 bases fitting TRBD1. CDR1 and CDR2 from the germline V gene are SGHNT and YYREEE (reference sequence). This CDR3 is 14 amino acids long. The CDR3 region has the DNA TGTGCCAGCAGCGGGGGACAGAACATCGGGGAGCTGTTTTTT. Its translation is CASSGGQNIGELFF.

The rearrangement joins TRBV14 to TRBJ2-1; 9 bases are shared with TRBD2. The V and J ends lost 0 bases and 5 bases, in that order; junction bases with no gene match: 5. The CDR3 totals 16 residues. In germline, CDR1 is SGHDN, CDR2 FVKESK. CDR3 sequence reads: CASSQDLLAGNNEQFF. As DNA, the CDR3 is TGTGCCAGCAGCCAAGATCTGCTAGCGGGGAACAATGAGCAGTTCTTC.

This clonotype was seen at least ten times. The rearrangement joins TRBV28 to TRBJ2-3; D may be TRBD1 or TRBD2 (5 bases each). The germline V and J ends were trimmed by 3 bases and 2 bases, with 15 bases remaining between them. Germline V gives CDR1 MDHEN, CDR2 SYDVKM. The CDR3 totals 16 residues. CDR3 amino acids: CASSLGPGDPTDTQYF. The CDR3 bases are TGTGCCAGCAGTTTGGGCCCCGGGGACCCCACAGATACGCAGTATTTT.

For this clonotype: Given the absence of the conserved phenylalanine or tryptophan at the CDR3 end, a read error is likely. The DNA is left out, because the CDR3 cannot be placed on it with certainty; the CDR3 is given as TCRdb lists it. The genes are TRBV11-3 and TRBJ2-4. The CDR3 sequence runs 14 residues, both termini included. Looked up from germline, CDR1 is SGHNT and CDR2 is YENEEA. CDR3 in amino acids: CASSLDFGKNIKYL.

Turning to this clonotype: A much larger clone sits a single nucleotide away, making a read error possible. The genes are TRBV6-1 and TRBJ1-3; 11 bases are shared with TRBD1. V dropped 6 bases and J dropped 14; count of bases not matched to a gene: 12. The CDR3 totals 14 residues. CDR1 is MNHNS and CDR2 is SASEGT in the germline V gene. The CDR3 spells CASRRVGTGGLLYF. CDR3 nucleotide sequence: TGTGCCAGCAGAAGAGTCGGGACAGGGGGATTGCTATATTTT.

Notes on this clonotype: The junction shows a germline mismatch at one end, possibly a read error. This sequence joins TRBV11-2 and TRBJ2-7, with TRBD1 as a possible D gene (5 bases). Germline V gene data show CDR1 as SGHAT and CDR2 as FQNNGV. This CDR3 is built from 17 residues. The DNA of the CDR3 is TGTGCCACCAGCCCCCCAGAAGGCAGGGTGGGGAACTACGAGCGGTACTTC. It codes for CATSPPEGRVGNYERYF.

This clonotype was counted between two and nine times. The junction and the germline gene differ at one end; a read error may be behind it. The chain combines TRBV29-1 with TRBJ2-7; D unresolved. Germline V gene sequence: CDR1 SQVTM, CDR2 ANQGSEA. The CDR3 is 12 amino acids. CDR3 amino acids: CSVGKSSHEQYF. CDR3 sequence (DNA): TGCAGCGTTGGGAAGAGCTCCCACGAGCAGTACTTC.

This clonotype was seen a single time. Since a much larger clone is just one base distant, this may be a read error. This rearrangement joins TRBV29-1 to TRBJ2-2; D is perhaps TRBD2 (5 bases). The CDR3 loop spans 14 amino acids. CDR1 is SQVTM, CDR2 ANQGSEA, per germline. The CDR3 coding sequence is TGCAGCGTTGAGAGGAGTAAGAACACCGGGGAGCTGGTTTTT. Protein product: CSVERSKNTGELVF.

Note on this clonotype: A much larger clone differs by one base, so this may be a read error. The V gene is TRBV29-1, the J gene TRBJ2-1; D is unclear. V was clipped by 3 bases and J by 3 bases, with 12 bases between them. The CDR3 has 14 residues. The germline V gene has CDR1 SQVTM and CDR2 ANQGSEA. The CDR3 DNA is TGCAGCGTTGAGGCCGTGTTCCACTACAATGAGCAGTTCTTC. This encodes CSVEAVFHYNEQFF.

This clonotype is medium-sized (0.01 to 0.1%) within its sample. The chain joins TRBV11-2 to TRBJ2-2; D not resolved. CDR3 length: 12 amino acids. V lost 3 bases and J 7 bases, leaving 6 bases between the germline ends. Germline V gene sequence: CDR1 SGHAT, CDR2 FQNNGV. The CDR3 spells CASSFEFGELFF. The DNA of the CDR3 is TGTGCCAGCAGCTTCGAATTCGGGGAGCTGTTTTTT.

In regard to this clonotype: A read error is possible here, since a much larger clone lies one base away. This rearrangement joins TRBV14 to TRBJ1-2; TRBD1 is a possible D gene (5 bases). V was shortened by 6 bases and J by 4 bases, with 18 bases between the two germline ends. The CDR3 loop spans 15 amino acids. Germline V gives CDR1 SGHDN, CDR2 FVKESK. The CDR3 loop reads CASRPTQGIGYGYTF. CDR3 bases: TGTGCCAGCAGGCCTACGCAGGGAATCGGCTATGGCTACACCTTC. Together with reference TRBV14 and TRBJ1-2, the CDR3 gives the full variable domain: EAGVTQFPSHSVIEKGQTVTLRCDPISGHDNLYWYRRVMGKEIKFLLHFVKESKQDESGMPNNRFLAERTGGTYSTLKVQPAELEDSGVYFCASRPTQGIGYGYTFGSGTRLTVV.

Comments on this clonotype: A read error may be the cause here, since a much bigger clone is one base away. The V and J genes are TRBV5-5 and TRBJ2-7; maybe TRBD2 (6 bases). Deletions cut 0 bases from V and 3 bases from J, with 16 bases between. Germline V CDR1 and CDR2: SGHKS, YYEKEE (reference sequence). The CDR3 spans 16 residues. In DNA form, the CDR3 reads TGTGCCAGCAGCTTGGAGGGGTCTGGCGGGATCTACGAGCAGTACTTC. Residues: CASSLEGSGGIYEQYF.

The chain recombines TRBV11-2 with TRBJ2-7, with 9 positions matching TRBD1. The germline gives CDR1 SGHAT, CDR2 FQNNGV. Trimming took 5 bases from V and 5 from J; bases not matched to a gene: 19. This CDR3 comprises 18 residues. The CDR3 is CASSGGQGLARLHNEQYF. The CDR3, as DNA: TGTGCCAGCAGCGGTGGACAGGGGTTGGCTAGACTTCATAACGAGCAGTACTTC.

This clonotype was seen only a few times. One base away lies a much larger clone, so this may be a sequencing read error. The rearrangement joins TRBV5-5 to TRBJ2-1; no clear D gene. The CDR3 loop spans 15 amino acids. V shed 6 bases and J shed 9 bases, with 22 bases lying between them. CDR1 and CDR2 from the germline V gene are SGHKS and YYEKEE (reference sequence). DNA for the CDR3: TGTGCCAGCAACAGCATGAGCGAGCCTCGGATTGAGCAGTTCTTC. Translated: CASNSMSEPRIEQFF.

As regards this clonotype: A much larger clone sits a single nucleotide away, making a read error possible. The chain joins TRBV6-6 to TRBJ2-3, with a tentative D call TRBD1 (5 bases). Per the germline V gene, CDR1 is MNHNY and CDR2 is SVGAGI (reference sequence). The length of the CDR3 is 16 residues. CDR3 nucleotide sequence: TGTGTCAGCAGTTACAGCCGAGACAGTAGCACAGATACGCAGTATTTT. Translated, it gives CVSSYSRDSSTDTQYF.

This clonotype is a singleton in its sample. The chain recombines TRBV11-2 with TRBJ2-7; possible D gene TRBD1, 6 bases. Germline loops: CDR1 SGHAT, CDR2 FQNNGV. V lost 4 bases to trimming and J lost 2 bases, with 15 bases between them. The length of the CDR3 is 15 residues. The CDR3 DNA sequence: TGTGCCAGCAGCTATTGGATAGGGGGAACCTACGAGCAGTACTTC. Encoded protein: CASSYWIGGTYEQYF. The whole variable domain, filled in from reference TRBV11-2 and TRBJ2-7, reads EAGVAQSPRYKIIEKRQSVAFWCNPISGHATLYWYQQILGQGPKLLIQFQNNGVVDDSQLPKDRFSAERLKGVDSTLKIQPAKLEDSAVYLCASSYWIGGTYEQYFGPGTRLTVT.

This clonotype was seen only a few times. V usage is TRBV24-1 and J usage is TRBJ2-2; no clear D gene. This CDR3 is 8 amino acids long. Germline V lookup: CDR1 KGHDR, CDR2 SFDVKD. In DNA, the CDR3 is TGTGATTACCGGGAGCTGTTTTTT. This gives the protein CDYRELFF.